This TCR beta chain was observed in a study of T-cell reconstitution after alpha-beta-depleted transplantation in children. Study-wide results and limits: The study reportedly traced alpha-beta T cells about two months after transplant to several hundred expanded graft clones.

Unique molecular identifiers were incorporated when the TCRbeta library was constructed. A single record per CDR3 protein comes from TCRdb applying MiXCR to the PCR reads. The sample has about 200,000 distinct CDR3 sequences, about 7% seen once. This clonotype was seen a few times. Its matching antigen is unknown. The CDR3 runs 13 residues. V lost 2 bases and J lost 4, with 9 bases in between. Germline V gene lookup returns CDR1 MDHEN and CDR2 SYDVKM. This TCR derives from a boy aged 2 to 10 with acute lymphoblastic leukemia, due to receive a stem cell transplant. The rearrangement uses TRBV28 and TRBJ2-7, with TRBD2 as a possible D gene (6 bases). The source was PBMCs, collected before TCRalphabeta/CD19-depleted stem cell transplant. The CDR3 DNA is TGTGCCAGCAGTTTAATTGCGGGATACGAGCAGTACTTC. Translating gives CASSLIAGYEQYF.